These 17 T cell receptor beta chains were sequenced from one sample in a study of blood T cell repertoires in COVID-19. Sequenced by immunoSEQ multiplex PCR; TCRdb stores in-frame clones only, minus some. The table lists some 300,000 clones, approximately 89% of them singletons. The sequenced material came from PBMCs or T cells enriched from blood (not recorded which). All receptors derive from a woman in her 50s who had been exposed to COVID-19.

The DNA of the CDR3 is TGTGCCAGCAGTCGTGCAGGGTTGAACACTGAAGCTTTCTTT. Translating it yields CASSRAGLNTEAFF. This chain joins TRBV6-5 and TRBJ1-1, with D possibly TRBD1 on 5 matching bases. Germline V gene data show CDR1 as MNHEY and CDR2 as SVGAGI. The length of the CDR3 is 14 residues. The V and J ends lost 5 bases and 0 bases respectively, with 10 bases between them.

This chain connects TRBV30 to TRBJ1-6; tentatively, D is TRBD1 (6 bases). Trimming removed 2 bases at V and 0 bases at J, with 8 bases between. Germline V gives CDR1 GTSNPN, CDR2 SVGIG (reference sequence). The CDR3 is 15 residues long. This chain's CDR3 is CAWSSDSSYNSPLHF. CDR3 DNA sequence: TGTGCCTGGAGTTCGGACAGCTCCTATAATTCACCCCTCCACTTT.

The count of this clone is one. The V call is TRBV5-6, the J call TRBJ1-1, with D maybe TRBD1 (6 bases). The CDR3 consists of 13 residues. The V gene lost 5 bases and the J gene lost 1 base, with 9 bases spanning the gap. Germline CDR1 reads SGHDT; CDR2 reads YYEEEE. CDR3 loop: CASRGGPNTEAFF. As DNA, the CDR3 is TGTGCCAGCAGGGGGGGGCCGAACACTGAAGCTTTCTTT.

V and J are TRBV21-1 and TRBJ1-2; TRBD1 is taken as the D call from the table, unchecked against the DNA. TRBV21-1 is described as a pseudogene. The length of the CDR3 is 16 residues. CDR3: CASSPHRTRAFYGYTF. The DNA for the CDR3 is TGTGCCAGCAGCCCGCACAGGACACGCGCATTCTATGGCTACACCTTC.

The chain recombines TRBV10-3 with TRBJ2-7, with 7 bases lining up with TRBD1. Unmatched junction bases numbered 5, after V lost 4 bases and J lost 2 bases. The CDR3 extends over 14 amino acids. The germline V gene encodes CDR1 ENHRY and CDR2 SYGVKD. As DNA, the CDR3 is TGTGCCATCAGTGGGACAGGAAAACCCTACGAGCAGTACTTC. Encoded protein: CAISGTGKPYEQYF.

The rearrangement joins TRBV6-4 to TRBJ2-2; 10 positions agree with TRBD1. CDR1 and CDR2 (germline): MRHNA, SNTAGT. The junction had 4 bases not matched to a gene; V was cut back by 6 bases and J by 3 bases. CDR3 length: 15 amino acids. CDR3 DNA: TGTGCCAGCAGCCCCGGGACAGGGGACACCGGGGAGCTGTTTTTT. This translates into CASSPGTGDTGELFF.

This chain connects TRBV4-2 to TRBJ2-2; 9 bases map to TRBD1. This CDR3 spans 16 amino acids. The junction had 7 bases not matched to a gene; V was cut back by 5 bases and J by 3 bases. Germline CDR1 LGHNA, CDR2 YNFKEQ. CDR3 sequence (DNA): TGTGCCAGCAGCGGAGGGACAGGGATCTACACCGGGGAGCTGTTTTTT. This codes for CASSGGTGIYTGELFF.

The V gene is TRBV7-9, the J gene TRBJ1-3, with D maybe TRBD1 (6 bases). Germline V gene data show CDR1 as SEHNR and CDR2 as FQNEAQ (reference sequence). The CDR3 has 15 residues. V lost 3 bases to trimming and J lost 4 bases, with 13 bases between them. The CDR3 spells CASSFAGGRGNTIYF. In DNA, the CDR3 is TGTGCCAGCAGCTTTGCTGGGGGCAGGGGAAACACCATATATTTT.

This chain connects TRBV12-3 or TRBV12-4 to TRBJ1-1; D is perhaps TRBD1 (6 bases). Trimming left V 8 bases short and J 5 bases short, with 15 bases between. This CDR3 is 13 amino acids long. The CDR3 sequence is CASGTGTITEAFF. The CDR3 DNA reads as TGTGCCAGCGGAACCGGGACAATTACTGAAGCTTTCTTT.

This sequence joins TRBV18 and TRBJ1-2, with no clear D. The CDR3 loop spans 15 amino acids. The germline V and J ends were trimmed by 6 bases and 4 bases, with 18 bases remaining between them. CDR1 is KGHSH, CDR2 LQKENI, per germline. CDR3 region: CASSVDGSFPYGYTF. CDR3 coding DNA: TGTGCCAGCTCCGTAGATGGGAGCTTCCCCTATGGCTACACCTTC.

CDR3 region: CASSRTATNPTYEQFF. In DNA, the CDR3 is TGTGCCAGCAGCAGGACAGCTACCAACCCCACCTATGAGCAGTTCTTC. The chain has TRBV11-2 and TRBJ2-1, with D possibly being TRBD1 (6 bases). The ends were cut back, 5 bases at V and 8 bases at J, with 22 bases in the middle. The CDR3 has 16 residues. Germline V gene data show CDR1 as SGHAT and CDR2 as FQNNGV.

The table lists this clone with a few counts. The gene calls are TRBV11-2 and TRBJ1-3; no clear D. The CDR3 is 14 amino acids. Germline CDR1 and CDR2: SGHAT and FQNNGV. Trimming took off 0 bases at V and 3 bases at J, with 6 bases between the two ends. The CDR3: CASSLEPDGNTIYF. The CDR3 coding sequence is TGTGCCAGCAGCTTAGAGCCAGATGGAAACACCATATATTTT.

This chain connects TRBV25-1 to TRBJ2-3, with D hard to call. The CDR3 is 12 amino acids. Looked up from germline, CDR1 is MGHDK and CDR2 is SYGVNS. Trimming stripped 4 bases from V and 6 bases from J, with 8 bases between. DNA for the CDR3: TGTGCCAGCAGTGGAGGTTCGGATACGCAGTATTTT. It translates to CASSGGSDTQYF.

The V call is TRBV11-2, the J call TRBJ2-5, with 8 bases identical to TRBD2. V trimming: 3 bases; J trimming: 5 bases; junction bases outside the gene matches: 8. Germline V gene lookup returns CDR1 SGHAT and CDR2 FQNNGV. The CDR3 extends over 15 amino acids. The CDR3 here is CASSFGSGGRETQYF. In DNA, the CDR3 is TGTGCCAGCAGCTTTGGGAGCGGGGGCCGGGAGACCCAGTACTTC.

This chain links TRBV27 with TRBJ2-3, with D maybe TRBD2 (6 bases). This CDR3 has 14 amino acids. V shed 3 bases and J shed 4 bases, with 11 bases lying between them. Germline CDR1 MNHEY, CDR2 SMNVEV (reference sequence). The CDR3, as DNA: TGTGCCAGCAGTTTTTGGACTACCGCAGATACGCAGTATTTT. Amino acid sequence: CASSFWTTADTQYF.

The V gene is TRBV10-3, the J gene TRBJ1-2, with D perhaps TRBD1 (5 bases). The CDR3 consists of 14 residues. The ends were cut back, 0 bases at V and 4 bases at J, with 9 bases in the middle. From germline, CDR1 is ENHRY and CDR2 SYGVKD. This CDR3 reads CAISESTVLYGYTF. As DNA, the CDR3 is TGTGCCATCAGTGAGTCGACAGTCCTCTATGGCTACACCTTC.

There are a few counts of this clone. The rearrangement uses TRBV27 and TRBJ1-3; 7 positions agree with TRBD1. CDR3 length: 18 residues. Trimming removed 4 bases from V and 0 bases from J; junction bases left unmatched: 12. Germline CDR1 is MNHEY and CDR2 is SMNVEV (reference sequence). CDR3 DNA sequence: TGTGCCAGCAGTTCTACCTCCGGGACAGTTCTCTCTGGAAACACCATATATTTT. This codes for CASSSTSGTVLSGNTIYF.